This entry features one T cell receptor (beta chain) sequence. The target of this receptor is not known. No qualities accompany the bases; no much larger clone lies one base away. Using the deep immunoSEQ assay, TCR CDR3 regions were amplified from genomic DNA by multiplex PCR. Extracted genomic DNA from each cell subset was distributed evenly across all wells of several immunoSEQ 96-well plates, and each plate was treated as a replicate. For sorted subsets, each replicate PCR was loaded with about 0.2 ug genomic DNA, equivalent to 30,000 or so T cell genomes. Purified libraries were quantified with a Qubit 3.0 fluorometer, sized on a Bioanalyzer 2100, and re-quantified with the KAPA Library Quantification kit. Each immunoSEQ 96-well plate was sequenced on its own single-read 150-cycle Illumina NextSeq 550 flow cell. Turning to the authors' computational methods: Because the immunoSEQ output included only junctional sequences and no quality scores, the filtering could not be the same as the filtering used for full-length reads. To assign V/J genes and CDR3, sequences were annotated using PyIR, a Python wrapper for IgBLAST v1.9, with IMGT germline references. Reads were filtered out if the reads had weak V/J assignments (E-value above 1e-6), no CDR3, stop codons, out-of-frame junctions, or ambiguous translated residues. V3J clonotypes were defined by identical inferred V gene, J gene, and CDR3 amino acid sequence. Percentage overlap between repertoires was computed as shared unique clonotypes divided by the size of the smaller repertoire. RTK rarefaction, the Chao1 estimator, and Recon v2.1 estimates of unobserved clonotypes were used to assess repertoire richness. Generation probabilities for all TCRbeta clonotypes obtained by the gDNA method from four donors were computed using OLGA. TCRdb stores this immuneACCESS table with in-frame sequences only. Part of the clones is absent; in the studies checked, under half of the shortfall reflects unresolved V genes, and no reason is known for the rest. V, J and clone size are taken as reported in that table, and D and trimming were inferred from the DNA itself. A total of about 2.1 million clones appear in this sample, roughly 91% of them only once. The ten largest clones represent over 1.5% of the sample.

This sample stems from a study of shared clonotypes between healthy human individuals (dated by TCRdb to 2018 to 2020). About the study as a whole: A couple of women and a few men aged 18 to 49 years were included in the cohort. For each donor, three plates each were used for CD4 naive and CD4 memory, two plates were used for CD8 naive, and one plate was used for CD8 memory. Blood TCR repertoires of roughly five healthy adults were deeply sequenced to estimate repertoire size and the extent of clonotype sharing between individuals. To increase sequencing depth and limit assay-specific biases, different laboratories used diverse techniques to prepare libraries and sequence TCR repertoires. Leukapheresis yielded between about 0.85 and 10 billion PBMCs per donor.

Here is what the overall study found, with its caveats: Naive subsets generally had larger estimated clonotype richness than memory subsets did. Rarefaction of sorted-subset datasets indicated incomplete sequencing despite the large sequencing depth. Clonotypes shared by all four sorted-subset donors showed higher generation probabilities than non-shared clonotypes. Sampling was limited to blood, and TCR repertoires in tissue likely differ from TCR repertoires in blood. Pairwise subsampling led to the expectation that sequencing depth would affect the degree of clonotype sharing among donors. Approximately 5% of naive CD4, 3.5% of naive CD8, around 2.3% of memory CD4, and 0.35% to 0.4% of memory CD8 clonotypes were shared across several donors. The small number of donors limited the genetic and exposure-history diversity represented.

CD8 naive samples consisted of CD45RO-negative cells that were positively selected for CCR7, yielding a CD45RA+CCR7+ population without TemRA cells. Healthy HIV-negative adults with no recently reported acute infections or vaccinations were included as donors. Only Caucasian adults living in Nashville, Tennessee, USA were represented among the donors. Blood was collected by leukapheresis, and PBMCs were isolated by Ficoll-Histopaque density gradient centrifugation and then cryopreserved in liquid nitrogen vapor phase. Analytical flow cytometry was used to check the purity and quantity of each magnetically sorted T cell population. Genomic DNA was isolated from every sorted fraction and measured by UV absorbance on a Nanodrop 2000c. The sample taken for sequencing was naive CD8+ T cells from PBMCs. The label giving this sample's cell subset or site can be read as: CD45RA+CCR7+. The origin of this receptor is a man in his late teens or twenties in good health. Some clones in this sample may be carry-over from other donors' samples.

The DNA sequence follows: TGTGCCAGCAGTTTATCTCCATACGGGGAGCAGTACTTC. It encodes CASSLSPYGEQYF. The chain joins TRBV28 to TRBJ2-7, with the D gene too uncertain to name. Via the germline V gene, CDR1 is MDHEN and CDR2 SYDVKM. The junction shows trimming of 1 base on V and 7 bases on J, plus 11 bases between the germline ends. Reading from cysteine to phenylalanine, the CDR3 counts 13 amino acids. The read is trimmed to its CDR3 DNA, 39 bases read in frame from base 1.